The rows below give T cell receptor beta chains drawn from one sample of a study of cytomegalovirus exposure and HLA in healthy donors. Data came from immunoSEQ multiplex PCR; TCRdb stores just in-frame clones and leaves some out. This sample has 70,000 to 95,000 clones, with around 79% found just once. Input material: PBMCs. These receptors were obtained from a man aged 40-49 years in good health and CMV-seronegative. Each CDR3 is given with its conserved first and last residue. D genes are given only for firm matches. Clone size is shown for a subset of rows, as once, few, many or a class of expanded clone.

J gene: TRBJ1-5
D gene: NA
V gene: TRBV18
clone size: NA
CDR3 DNA: TGTGCCAGCTCACCTACTGGGGAGCAGCCCCAGCATTTT
CDR3 protein: CASSPTGEQPQHF

J gene: TRBJ1-5
D gene: NA
V gene: TRBV18
clone size: NA
CDR3 DNA: TGTGCCAGCTCCCCGGACACTAGCAATCAGCCCCAGCATTTT
CDR3 protein: CASSPDTSNQPQHF

J gene: TRBJ2-1
D gene: TRBD2
V gene: TRBV7-8
clone size: once
CDR3 DNA: TGTGCCAGCAGCTTAGGGAGCGGGAGGTTTTACAATGAGCAGTTCTTC
CDR3 protein: CASSLGSGRFYNEQFF

J gene: TRBJ2-5
D gene: TRBD1
V gene: TRBV9
clone size: NA
CDR3 DNA: TGTGCCAGCAGCGTAGAATTAGCAGGGGGTCCAGAGACCCAGTACTTC
CDR3 protein: CASSVELAGGPETQYF

J gene: TRBJ2-3
D gene: NA
V gene: TRBV5-1
clone size: NA
CDR3 DNA: TGCGCCAGCAGCTTGCTCGCGGGGATCACAGATACGCAGTATTTT
CDR3 protein: CASSLLAGITDTQYF

J gene: TRBJ1-1
D gene: NA
V gene: TRBV6-1
clone size: NA
CDR3 DNA: TGTGCCAGCAGTGATTTCCGGGAGCACACTGAAGCTTTCTTT
CDR3 protein: CASSDFREHTEAFF

J gene: TRBJ2-5
D gene: NA
V gene: TRBV5-1
clone size: NA
CDR3 DNA: TGCGCCAGCAGCCCTTCCGGGACATACCAAGAGACCCAGTACTTC
CDR3 protein: CASSPSGTYQETQYF

J gene: TRBJ1-2
D gene: TRBD1
V gene: TRBV6-6
clone size: NA
CDR3 DNA: TGTGCCAGCAGTTACTCGGGGACAGGGATTGTATACGGCTACACCTTC
CDR3 protein: CASSYSGTGIVYGYTF

J gene: TRBJ2-2
D gene: NA
V gene: TRBV5-1
clone size: once
CDR3 DNA: TGCGCCAGCAGCTTGGAATCGGGAGATCGGGGCGGGGAGCTGTTTTTT
CDR3 protein: CASSLESGDRGGELFF

J gene: TRBJ1-1
D gene: NA
V gene: TRBV7-2
clone size: NA
CDR3 DNA: TGTGCCAGCAGCTCGCCGGGACATCTGAACACTGAAGCTTTCTTT
CDR3 protein: CASSSPGHLNTEAFF

J gene: TRBJ1-4
D gene: NA
V gene: TRBV28
clone size: NA
CDR3 DNA: TGTGCCAGCAGTTCTCTTGAAAAACTGTTTTTT
CDR3 protein: CASSSLEKLFF

J gene: TRBJ2-6
D gene: TRBD1
V gene: TRBV29-1
clone size: NA
CDR3 DNA: TGCAGCGTTGAAGTATATCCAGGGGGCAATAGTGGGGCCAACGTCCTGACTTTC
CDR3 protein: CSVEVYPGGNSGANVLTF

J gene: TRBJ2-5
D gene: TRBD2
V gene: TRBV28
clone size: NA
CDR3 DNA: TGTGCCAGCAGTTTGGGCGGGAGGGCCGAGACCCAGTACTTC
CDR3 protein: CASSLGGRAETQYF

J gene: TRBJ1-1
D gene: TRBD1
V gene: TRBV2
clone size: NA
CDR3 DNA: TGTGCCAGCAGGGTGGACAGGAGGAACACTGAAGCTTTCTTT
CDR3 protein: CASRVDRRNTEAFF

J gene: TRBJ1-1
D gene: NA
V gene: TRBV5-1
clone size: NA
CDR3 DNA: TGCGCCAGCATGGTCGGCGACAGGTTCGCTGAAGCTTTCTTT
CDR3 protein: CASMVGDRFAEAFF

J gene: TRBJ1-5
D gene: TRBD1
V gene: TRBV6-1
clone size: NA
CDR3 DNA: TGTGCCAGCAGTGAAGGACAGGGTCCTAATCAGCCCCAGCATTTT
CDR3 protein: CASSEGQGPNQPQHF

J gene: TRBJ1-3
D gene: NA
V gene: TRBV21-1
clone size: NA
CDR3 DNA: TGTGCCAGCGCTCAGGGGAACACCATATATTTT
CDR3 protein: CASAQGNTIYF

J gene: TRBJ2-3
D gene: NA
V gene: TRBV5-1
clone size: NA
CDR3 DNA: TGCGCCAGCAGCTTAAGCTTGAGCGCAGATACGCAGTATTTT
CDR3 protein: CASSLSLSADTQYF

J gene: TRBJ1-1
D gene: NA
V gene: TRBV28
clone size: NA
CDR3 DNA: TGTGCCAGCATCAGCGTAAGGGGTGTGAACACTGAAGCTTTCTTT
CDR3 protein: CASISVRGVNTEAFF

J gene: TRBJ2-2
D gene: TRBD1
V gene: TRBV4-1
clone size: NA
CDR3 DNA: TGCGCCAGCAGCCAGGACAGGATCGGGGAGCTGTTTTTT
CDR3 protein: CASSQDRIGELFF

J gene: TRBJ2-5
D gene: TRBD2
V gene: TRBV5-1
clone size: NA
CDR3 DNA: TGCGCCAGCAGCCAGACCGGACTAGCGGGGGTCGGTGTGACCCAGTACTTC
CDR3 protein: CASSQTGLAGVGVTQYF

J gene: TRBJ2-7
D gene: TRBD1
V gene: TRBV7-2
clone size: few
CDR3 DNA: TGTGCCAGCAGCACTTCTCCGGGACAGGGCTACGAGCAGTACTTC
CDR3 protein: CASSTSPGQGYEQYF

J gene: TRBJ1-2
D gene: TRBD1
V gene: TRBV9
clone size: few
CDR3 DNA: TGTGCCAGCAGCCTAGGAGGACAGGCAAACTATGGCTACACCTTC
CDR3 protein: CASSLGGQANYGYTF

J gene: TRBJ1-2
D gene: NA
V gene: TRBV28
clone size: few
CDR3 DNA: TGTGCCAGCAGTTTAACGACTGTAGATGGCTACACCTTC
CDR3 protein: CASSLTTVDGYTF

J gene: TRBJ2-3
D gene: NA
V gene: TRBV5-8
clone size: NA
CDR3 DNA: TGTGCCAGCAGCGCGAACAGGGGAGGCCTGGCTACGCAGTATTTT
CDR3 protein: CASSANRGGLATQYF

J gene: TRBJ1-3
D gene: NA
V gene: TRBV28
clone size: once
CDR3 DNA: TGTGCCAGCAGTTTACAGGACACGAGCTCTGGAAACACCATATATTTT
CDR3 protein: CASSLQDTSSGNTIYF

J gene: TRBJ1-1
D gene: NA
V gene: TRBV6-1
clone size: NA
CDR3 DNA: TGTGCCAGCAGTGCCTCGGGATCGGGAGCTTTCTTT
CDR3 protein: CASSASGSGAFF

J gene: TRBJ2-5
D gene: NA
V gene: TRBV10-3
clone size: NA
CDR3 DNA: TGTGCCATCAGTGAGTCAGGGGTAGGAGAGACCCAGTACTTC
CDR3 protein: CAISESGVGETQYF

J gene: TRBJ2-2
D gene: NA
V gene: TRBV5-1
clone size: few
CDR3 DNA: TGCGCCAGCCAACTTCAAGACGGGACCGGGGAGCTGTTTTTT
CDR3 protein: CASQLQDGTGELFF

J gene: TRBJ1-2
D gene: TRBD1
V gene: TRBV10-3
clone size: NA
CDR3 DNA: TGTGCCATCAGTGCCGGACAGGGTTTAGGGACGAACTATGGCTACACCTTC
CDR3 protein: CAISAGQGLGTNYGYTF

J gene: TRBJ2-6
D gene: NA
V gene: TRBV7-2
clone size: few
CDR3 DNA: TGTGCCAGCAGCTTAGTAGGCGGGACCGGGGCCAACGTCCTGACTTTC
CDR3 protein: CASSLVGGTGANVLTF

J gene: TRBJ2-7
D gene: NA
V gene: TRBV5-4
clone size: once
CDR3 DNA: TGTGCCAGCAGCTTGGGGCGACAGGAGACCTACGAGCAGTACTTC
CDR3 protein: CASSLGRQETYEQYF

J gene: TRBJ2-7
D gene: NA
V gene: TRBV6-5
clone size: NA
CDR3 DNA: TGTGCCAGCAGAAACAGGGCGGGTGGGCTCGACGAGCAGTACTTC
CDR3 protein: CASRNRAGGLDEQYF

J gene: TRBJ2-3
D gene: TRBD2
V gene: TRBV5-1
clone size: NA
CDR3 DNA: TGCGCCAGCAGCTTAGGAACCCAAGCGGGAGGGTCGGCAGATACGCAGTATTTT
CDR3 protein: CASSLGTQAGGSADTQYF

J gene: TRBJ2-3
D gene: TRBD1
V gene: TRBV2
clone size: NA
CDR3 DNA: TGTGCAATACGGGACAGGGCCCTCACAGATACGCAGTATTTT
CDR3 protein: CAIRDRALTDTQYF

J gene: TRBJ1-5
D gene: NA
V gene: TRBV28
clone size: once
CDR3 DNA: TGTGCCAGCTGTTGGACAGCAAATCAGCCCCAGCATTTT
CDR3 protein: CASCWTANQPQHF

J gene: TRBJ2-1
D gene: TRBD2
V gene: TRBV7-9
clone size: NA
CDR3 DNA: TGTTCCAGCAGCTTATCGAGGACTAGCGGGAGGAGAAGGGACAATGAGCAGTTCTTC
CDR3 protein: CSSSLSRTSGRRRDNEQFF

J gene: TRBJ2-5
D gene: TRBD2
V gene: TRBV6-1
clone size: NA
CDR3 DNA: TGTGCCAGCAGTGAGACAGGGACTAGCGGGAGCGAGACCCAGTACTTC
CDR3 protein: CASSETGTSGSETQYF

J gene: TRBJ2-1
D gene: TRBD2
V gene: TRBV9
clone size: NA
CDR3 DNA: TGTGCCAGCAGCCGGGGGACTAGCGGATTGAGGAATGAGCAGTTCTTC
CDR3 protein: CASSRGTSGLRNEQFF

J gene: TRBJ2-5
D gene: TRBD2
V gene: TRBV27
clone size: NA
CDR3 DNA: TGTGCCAGCAGTACCTGGACTAGCGGGAGTGAGACCCAGTACTTC
CDR3 protein: CASSTWTSGSETQYF

J gene: TRBJ2-3
D gene: NA
V gene: TRBV29-1
clone size: few
CDR3 DNA: TGCAGCGTTGAAGTATCTAGCACAGATACGCAGTATTTT
CDR3 protein: CSVEVSSTDTQYF

J gene: TRBJ2-2
D gene: TRBD2
V gene: TRBV7-3
clone size: NA
CDR3 DNA: TGTGCCAGCAGCTTATTCTCCAGCGGGAATGGCGGGGAGCTGTTTTTT
CDR3 protein: CASSLFSSGNGGELFF

J gene: TRBJ1-1
D gene: NA
V gene: TRBV19
clone size: NA
CDR3 DNA: TGTGCCAGTAGTCCAGGGTTTACCACTGAAGCTTTCTTT
CDR3 protein: CASSPGFTTEAFF

J gene: TRBJ1-4
D gene: TRBD1
V gene: TRBV27
clone size: NA
CDR3 DNA: TGTGCCAGCAGTTTATCGGGGACAGGAAACGGAAAACTGTTTTTT
CDR3 protein: CASSLSGTGNGKLFF

J gene: TRBJ2-1
D gene: TRBD2
V gene: TRBV5-1
clone size: NA
CDR3 DNA: TGCGCCAGCAGCGCCGGGACTAGCGGGTATTCTTCCTACAATGAGCAGTTCTTC
CDR3 protein: CASSAGTSGYSSYNEQFF

J gene: TRBJ2-5
D gene: NA
V gene: TRBV7-7
clone size: NA
CDR3 DNA: TGTGCTAGCAGCCAACAGATAAACCAAGAGACCCAGTACTTC
CDR3 protein: CASSQQINQETQYF

J gene: TRBJ2-1
D gene: TRBD2
V gene: TRBV18
clone size: NA
CDR3 DNA: TGTGCCAGTTCTAGCGGGGGGCGGAATGAGCAGTTCTTC
CDR3 protein: CASSSGGRNEQFF

J gene: TRBJ2-3
D gene: NA
V gene: TRBV9
clone size: NA
CDR3 DNA: TGTGCCAGCAGCACTAGGGGGGACTACGGAGATACGCAGTATTTT
CDR3 protein: CASSTRGDYGDTQYF

J gene: TRBJ1-6
D gene: NA
V gene: TRBV14
clone size: NA
CDR3 DNA: TGTGCCAGCAGCCAAGGAACAGGGTCGGGTCGTTCACCCCTCCACTTT
CDR3 protein: CASSQGTGSGRSPLHF

J gene: TRBJ2-1
D gene: NA
V gene: TRBV7-8
clone size: NA
CDR3 DNA: TGTGCCAGCAGCTTAAGCCCGGGACACTCCTACAATGAGCAGTTCTTC
CDR3 protein: CASSLSPGHSYNEQFF